Following are 13 T cell receptor beta chains from one sample sequenced in a study of cytomegalovirus exposure and HLA in healthy donors. 60 Vbeta and 13 Jbeta primers were used in PCR. Here immunoSEQ multiplex PCR was the method, and the copy in TCRdb shows in-frame clones only, minus some. This table holds around 94,000 clones, about 77% found once. The sequencing sample was made of PBMCs. These receptors all stem from a woman between 35 and 50 years old in good health and CMV-seronegative.

V and J are TRBV19 and TRBJ1-2, with TRBD1 matching over 9 bases. Germline V gives CDR1 LNHDA, CDR2 SQIVND (reference sequence). The CDR3 extends over 14 amino acids. V shed 8 bases, J shed 4 bases, and the junction held 8 bases outside the gene matches. The CDR3 here is CASQTTGGLYGYTF. The CDR3 coding sequence is TGTGCCAGTCAGACCACAGGGGGCCTCTATGGCTACACCTTC. Combining the CDR3 with reference TRBV19 and TRBJ1-2 gives the whole variable domain DGGITQSPKYLFRKEGQNVTLSCEQNLNHDAMYWYRQDPGQGLRLIYYSQIVNDFQKGDIAEGYSVSREKKESFPLTVTSAQKNPTAFYLCASQTTGGLYGYTFGSGTRLTVV.

The V gene is TRBV19, the J gene TRBJ2-3; D call uncertain. This CDR3 is built from 16 residues. V lost 7 bases and J 0 bases, leaving 17 bases between the germline ends. The germline V gene has CDR1 LNHDA and CDR2 SQIVND (reference sequence). CDR3 coding DNA: TGTGCCAGTAATTTTCAGACTTCAGCTAGCACAGATACGCAGTATTTT. This encodes CASNFQTSASTDTQYF.

J is TRBJ1-2 and V is TRBV7-3, with 9 bases matching TRBD1. J lost 7 bases, V lost 2 bases, and 5 bases had no gene match. From germline, CDR1 is SGHTA and CDR2 FQGTGA. This CDR3 spans 14 amino acids. CDR3 nucleotide sequence: TGTGCCAGCAGCTTATATGGGACAGGGACTGGCTACACCTTC. This sequence encodes CASSLYGTGTGYTF.

Only one count was recorded for this clone. Relative to the germline gene, one junction end is altered; a read error may explain this. The V gene is TRBV7-9, the J gene TRBJ2-7, with 7 bases lining up with TRBD1. CDR3 size: 12 residues. The germline gives CDR1 SEHNR, CDR2 FQNEAQ (reference sequence). CDR3: CSSSLGGDEQYF. The CDR3 bases are TGTTCCAGCAGTCTAGGGGGCGACGAGCAGTACTTC.

This clone was counted a few times. The chain combines TRBV4-1 with TRBJ2-7, with D perhaps matching TRBD1 (6 bases). The germline CDR1 and CDR2 sequences are MGHRA and YSYEKL. Trimming took off 1 base at V and 5 bases at J, with 12 bases between the two ends. CDR3 size: 14 residues. Written as DNA, the CDR3 is TGCGCCAGCAGCCAAGTTGGCAGGGGAGACGAGCAGTACTTC. Encoded protein: CASSQVGRGDEQYF.

In nucleotides, the CDR3 is TGTGCCAGCAGGGGGGCCGGTTCGAGCACTGAAGCTTTCTTT. Residues: CASRGAGSSTEAFF. The V call is TRBV28, the J call TRBJ1-1; possible D gene TRBD1, 6 bases. Germline V gives CDR1 MDHEN, CDR2 SYDVKM. Trimming left V 6 bases short and J 4 bases short, with 15 bases between. CDR3 length: 14 amino acids.

This chain connects TRBV4-1 to TRBJ1-5; 7 bases match TRBD1. V was clipped by 4 bases and J by 2 bases; unmatched bases: 2. This CDR3 has 14 amino acids. CDR1 MGHRA and CDR2 YSYEKL come from the germline V gene. CDR3 DNA: TGCGCCAGCAGCCGAGGACAGGGCAATCAGCCCCAGCATTTT. Amino acid sequence: CASSRGQGNQPQHF.

The genes are TRBV5-4 and TRBJ1-3; D ambiguous. This CDR3 has 15 residues. Trimming removed 4 bases at V and 4 bases at J, with 15 bases between. From germline, CDR1 is SGHNT and CDR2 YYREEE (reference sequence). CDR3 DNA: TGTGCCAGCAGCATCGGCCCTGAGGCCGGAAACACCATATATTTT. This sequence encodes CASSIGPEAGNTIYF.

The chain recombines TRBV30 with TRBJ1-1; 9 bases match TRBD1. The CDR3 spans 15 residues. From germline, CDR1 is GTSNPN and CDR2 SVGIG (reference sequence). The trim removed 4 bases at V and 6 bases at J, leaving 12 bases unmatched. DNA for the CDR3: TGTGCCTGGACCATCACCGGGACAGGGAGATCTGAAGCTTTCTTT. Encoded protein: CAWTITGTGRSEAFF.

This sequence joins TRBV4-1 and TRBJ2-2; maybe TRBD1 (5 bases). V gave up 4 bases and J gave up 6 bases, with 15 bases separating them. Germline V gene data show CDR1 as MGHRA and CDR2 as YSYEKL. The CDR3 extends over 15 amino acids. The CDR3 DNA follows: TGCGCCAGCAGCCTACAGTTAGGGGCTGCCGGGGAGCTGTTTTTT. Its protein product is CASSLQLGAAGELFF.

The CDR3 nucleotides read TGTGCCAGTAGTATGTTGATAGCGGGGGTGCAAGAGACCCAGTACTTC. Its translation is CASSMLIAGVQETQYF. The chain recombines TRBV19 with TRBJ2-5; the match to TRBD2 covers 9 bases. Per the germline V gene, CDR1 is LNHDA and CDR2 is SQIVND (reference sequence). CDR3 length: 16 amino acids. V lost 3 bases and J lost 2; bases outside the gene matches: 7.

The rearrangement links TRBV2 to TRBJ2-3; 9 bases map to TRBD1. The CDR3 runs to 13 residues. Germline values: CDR1 SNHLY, CDR2 FYNNEI. Trimming took 4 bases from V and 10 from J; bases not matched to a gene: 6. The DNA of the CDR3 is TGTGCCAGCAGTGTTACAGGGGGCGGGCCGCAGTATTTT. Translating it yields CASSVTGGGPQYF. The full variable domain, its missing parts supplied by reference TRBV2 and TRBJ2-3, is EPEVTQTPSHQVTQMGQEVILRCVPISNHLYFYWYRQILGQKVEFLVSFYNNEISEKSEIFDDQFSVERPDGSNFTLKIRSTKLEDSAMYFCASSVTGGGPQYFGPGTRLTVL.

A single count supports this clone. The chain employs TRBV5-1 and TRBJ1-1; D remains unclear. Looked up from germline, CDR1 is SGHRS and CDR2 is YFSETQ. V lost 6 bases and J 5 bases, leaving 17 bases between the germline ends. The CDR3 consists of 14 residues. CDR3 region: CASNPGNTQTEAFF. CDR3 DNA: TGCGCCAGCAACCCGGGGAACACCCAAACTGAAGCTTTCTTT.